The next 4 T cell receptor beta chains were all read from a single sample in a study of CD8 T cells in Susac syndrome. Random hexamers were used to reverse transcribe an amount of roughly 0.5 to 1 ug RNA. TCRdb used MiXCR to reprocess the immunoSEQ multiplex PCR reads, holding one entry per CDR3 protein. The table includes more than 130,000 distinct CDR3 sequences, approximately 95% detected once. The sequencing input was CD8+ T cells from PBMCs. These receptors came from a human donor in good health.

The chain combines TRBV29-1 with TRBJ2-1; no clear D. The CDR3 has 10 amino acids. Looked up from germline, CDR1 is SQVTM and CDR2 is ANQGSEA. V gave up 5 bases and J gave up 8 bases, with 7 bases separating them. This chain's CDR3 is CSVLVDEQFF. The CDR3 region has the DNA TGCAGCGTTTTAGTGGATGAGCAGTTCTTC.

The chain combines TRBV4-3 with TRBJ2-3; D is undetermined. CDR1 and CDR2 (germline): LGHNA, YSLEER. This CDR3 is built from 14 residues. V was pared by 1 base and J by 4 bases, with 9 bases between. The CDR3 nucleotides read TGCGCCAGCAGCCAAGTCCATCAAGCAGATACGCAGTATTTT. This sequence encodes CASSQVHQADTQYF.

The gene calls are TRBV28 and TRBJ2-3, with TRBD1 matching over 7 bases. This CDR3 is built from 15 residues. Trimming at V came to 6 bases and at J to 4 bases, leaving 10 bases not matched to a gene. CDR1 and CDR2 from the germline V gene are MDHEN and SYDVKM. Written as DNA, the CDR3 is TGTGCCAGCAGCCCATCCGACGACAGGGCAGATACGCAGTATTTT. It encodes CASSPSDDRADTQYF.

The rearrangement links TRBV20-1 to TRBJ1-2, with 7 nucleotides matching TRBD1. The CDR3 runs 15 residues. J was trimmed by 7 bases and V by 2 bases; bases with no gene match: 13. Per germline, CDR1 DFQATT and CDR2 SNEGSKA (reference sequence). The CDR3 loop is CSARPIGQVAGGYTF. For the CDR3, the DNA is TGCAGTGCTAGACCCATCGGACAGGTGGCGGGTGGCTACACCTTC.